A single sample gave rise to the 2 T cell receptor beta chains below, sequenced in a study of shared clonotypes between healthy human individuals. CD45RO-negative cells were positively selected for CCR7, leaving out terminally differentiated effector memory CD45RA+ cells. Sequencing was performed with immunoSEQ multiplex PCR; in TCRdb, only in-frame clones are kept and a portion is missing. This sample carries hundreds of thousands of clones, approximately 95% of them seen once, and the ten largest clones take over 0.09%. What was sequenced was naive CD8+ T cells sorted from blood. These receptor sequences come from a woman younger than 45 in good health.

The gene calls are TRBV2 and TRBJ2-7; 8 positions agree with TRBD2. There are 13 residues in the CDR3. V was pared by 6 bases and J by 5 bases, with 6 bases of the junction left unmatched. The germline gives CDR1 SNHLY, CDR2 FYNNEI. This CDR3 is CASRDVAGHEQYF. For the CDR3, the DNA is TGTGCCAGCAGAGACGTAGCGGGACACGAGCAGTACTTC.

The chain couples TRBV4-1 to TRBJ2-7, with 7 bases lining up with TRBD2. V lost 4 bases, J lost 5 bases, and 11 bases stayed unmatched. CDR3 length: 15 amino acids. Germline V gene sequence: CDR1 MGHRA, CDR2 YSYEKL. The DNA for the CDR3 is TGCGCCAGCAGCCCCGTCGGTGCGGGAGTACACGAGCAGTACTTC. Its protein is CASSPVGAGVHEQYF.